Shown below are 6 T cell receptor beta chains from a single sample sequenced in a study of blood T cell repertoires in COVID-19. Assay used: immunoSEQ multiplex PCR; TCRdb lists only in-frame clones, some missing. Of about 240,000 clones in the sample, around nine tenths were seen once. The sequenced sample consisted of PBMCs or T cells enriched from blood (not recorded which). These receptors were taken from a man aged 40-55 years who had recovered from COVID-19.

The V gene is TRBV18, the J gene TRBJ1-6; D is ambiguous. V lost 6 bases and J 7 bases, leaving 16 bases between the germline ends. The germline V gene encodes CDR1 KGHSH and CDR2 LQKENI. The CDR3 consists of 15 residues. The chain's CDR3 is CASSPAGVGNSPLHF. The CDR3 region has the DNA TGTGCCAGCTCCCCGGCCGGGGTGGGGAATTCACCCCTCCACTTT.

The chain combines TRBV6-5 with TRBJ2-7; possible D gene TRBD1, 6 bases. V shed 0 bases and J shed 2 bases, with 11 bases lying between them. This CDR3 region has 15 residues. CDR1 is MNHEY and CDR2 is SVGAGI in the germline V gene. For the CDR3, the DNA is TGTGCCAGCAGTTACTCCGACAGGACCCCCTACGAGCAGTACTTC. Protein sequence: CASSYSDRTPYEQYF.

This clone is a singleton in its sample. V usage is TRBV18 and J usage is TRBJ1-3, with 10 bases identical to TRBD1. With V trimmed by 4 bases and J by 7 bases, 7 bases remained unmatched. Germline V gene lookup returns CDR1 KGHSH and CDR2 LQKENI. The CDR3 loop spans 15 amino acids. CDR3 amino acids: CASSLDRGLVNTIYF. Written as DNA, the CDR3 is TGTGCCAGCTCACTCGACAGGGGGCTGGTTAACACCATATATTTT.

This chain joins TRBV28 and TRBJ2-7, with TRBD2 identical over 8 bases. CDR1 and CDR2 from the germline V gene are MDHEN and SYDVKM. This CDR3 region has 15 residues. The V and J ends lost 7 bases and 4 bases, in that order; junction bases with no gene match: 12. As DNA, the CDR3 is TGTGCCAGCACTCCTTACCCGGGACTAGGGTACGAGCAGTACTTC. Its translation is CASTPYPGLGYEQYF. The entire variable domain, with the rest obtained from reference TRBV28 and TRBJ2-7, is as follows: DVKVTQSSRYLVKRTGEKVFLECVQDMDHENMFWYRQDPGLGLRLIYFSYDVKMKEKGDIPEGYSVSREKKERFSLILESASTNQTSMYLCASTPYPGLGYEQYFGPGTRLTVT.

This chain joins TRBV5-1 and TRBJ2-1; the match to TRBD2 covers 14 bases. Germline CDR1 and CDR2: SGHRS and YFSETQ. Trimming removed 4 bases from V and 6 bases from J; junction bases left unmatched: 6. The CDR3 runs 16 residues. The DNA for the CDR3 is TGCGCCAGCAGCACGGGACTAGCGGGGGCCCTCAATGAGCAGTTCTTC. Protein sequence: CASSTGLAGALNEQFF.

V gene TRBV7-2 combines with J gene TRBJ2-7, with 11 bases matching TRBD2. The CDR3 contains 16 residues. With V trimmed by 1 base and J by 4 bases, 6 bases remained unmatched. From germline, CDR1 is SGHTA and CDR2 FQGNSA. The CDR3 DNA sequence: TGTGCCAGCAGCTTAGTAGGTAGCGGGGGGGCTTACGAGCAGTACTTC. This sequence encodes CASSLVGSGGAYEQYF.